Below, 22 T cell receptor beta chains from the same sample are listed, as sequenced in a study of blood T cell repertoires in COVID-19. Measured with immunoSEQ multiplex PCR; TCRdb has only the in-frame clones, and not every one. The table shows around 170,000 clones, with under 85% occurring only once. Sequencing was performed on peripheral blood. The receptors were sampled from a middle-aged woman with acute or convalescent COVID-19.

The CDR3 here is CASRKQTGGNEQFF. CDR3 DNA sequence: TGTGCCAGCAGAAAGCAGACAGGGGGCAATGAGCAGTTCTTC. The J gene is TRBJ2-1, the V gene TRBV7-2; 9 bases match TRBD1. With 6 bases clipped from V and 6 bases from J, the junction kept 6 bases outside the gene matches. The CDR3 loop spans 14 amino acids. Per germline, CDR1 SGHTA and CDR2 FQGNSA. The complete variable domain, with remaining parts taken from reference TRBV7-2 and TRBJ2-1, reads GAGVSQSPSNKVTEKGKDVELRCDPISGHTALYWYRQSLGQGLEFLIYFQGNSAPDKSGLPSDRFSAERTGGSVSTLTIQRTQQEDSAVYLCASRKQTGGNEQFFGPGTRLTVL.

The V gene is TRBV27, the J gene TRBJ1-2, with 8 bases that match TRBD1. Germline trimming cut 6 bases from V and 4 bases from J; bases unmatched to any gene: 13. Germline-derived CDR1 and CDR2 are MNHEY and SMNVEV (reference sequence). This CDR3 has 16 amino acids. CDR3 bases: TGTGCCAGCAGGCGCAATGCCAGGGGGCCCGGCTATGGCTACACCTTC. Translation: CASRRNARGPGYGYTF.

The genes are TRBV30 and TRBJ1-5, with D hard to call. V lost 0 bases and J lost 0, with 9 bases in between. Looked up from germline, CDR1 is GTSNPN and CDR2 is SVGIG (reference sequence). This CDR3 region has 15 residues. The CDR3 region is CAWSVSQDSNQPQHF. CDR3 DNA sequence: TGTGCCTGGAGTGTTTCGCAGGATAGCAATCAGCCCCAGCATTTT. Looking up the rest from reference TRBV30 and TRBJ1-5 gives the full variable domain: SQTIHQWPATLVQPVGSPLSLECTVEGTSNPNLYWYRQAAGRGLQLLFYSVGIGQISSEVPQNLSASRPQDRQFILSSKKLLLSDSGFYLCAWSVSQDSNQPQHFGDGTRLSIL.

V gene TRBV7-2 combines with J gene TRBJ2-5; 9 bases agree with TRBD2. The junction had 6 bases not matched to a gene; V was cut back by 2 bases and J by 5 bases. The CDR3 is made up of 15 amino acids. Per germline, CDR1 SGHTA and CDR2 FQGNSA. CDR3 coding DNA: TGTGCCAGCAGCTTACGTGCGGCGGGAGGGGAGACCCAGTACTTC. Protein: CASSLRAAGGETQYF.

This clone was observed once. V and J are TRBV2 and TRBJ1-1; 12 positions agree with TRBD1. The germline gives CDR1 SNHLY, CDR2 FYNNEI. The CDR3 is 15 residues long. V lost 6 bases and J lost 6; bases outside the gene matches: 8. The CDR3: CASRSGTGGLAEAFF. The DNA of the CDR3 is TGTGCCAGCAGATCCGGGACAGGGGGCCTGGCTGAAGCTTTCTTT.

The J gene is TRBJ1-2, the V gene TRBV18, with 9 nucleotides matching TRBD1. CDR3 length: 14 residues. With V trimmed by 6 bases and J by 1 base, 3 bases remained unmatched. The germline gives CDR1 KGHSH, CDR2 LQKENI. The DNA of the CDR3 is TGTGCCAGCTCCCCGGACAGGGGTAACTATGGCTACACCTTC. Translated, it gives CASSPDRGNYGYTF.

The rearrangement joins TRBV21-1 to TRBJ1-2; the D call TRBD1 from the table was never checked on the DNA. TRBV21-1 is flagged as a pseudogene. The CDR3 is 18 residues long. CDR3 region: CASTEWDRGRMGKYGYTF. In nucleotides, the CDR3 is TGTGCCAGCACCGAGTGGGACAGGGGGCGCATGGGGAAATATGGCTACACCTTC.

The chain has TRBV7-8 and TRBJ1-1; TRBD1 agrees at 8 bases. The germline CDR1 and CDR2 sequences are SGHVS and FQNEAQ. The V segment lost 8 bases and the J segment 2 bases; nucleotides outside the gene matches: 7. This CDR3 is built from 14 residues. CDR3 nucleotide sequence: TGTGCCAGCGGCCGACAGGGGCACAACACTGAAGCTTTCTTT. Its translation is CASGRQGHNTEAFF.

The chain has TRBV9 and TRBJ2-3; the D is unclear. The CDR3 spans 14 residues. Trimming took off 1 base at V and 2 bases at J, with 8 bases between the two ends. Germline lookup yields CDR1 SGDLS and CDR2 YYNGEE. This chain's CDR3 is CASSVRVSTDTQYF. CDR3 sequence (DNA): TGTGCCAGCAGCGTACGGGTATCCACAGATACGCAGTATTTT. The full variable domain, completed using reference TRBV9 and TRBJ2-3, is DSGVTQTPKHLITATGQRVTLRCSPRSGDLSVYWYQQSLDQGLQFLIQYYNGEERAKGNILERFSAQQFPDLHSELNLSSLELGDSALYFCASSVRVSTDTQYFGPGTRLTVL.

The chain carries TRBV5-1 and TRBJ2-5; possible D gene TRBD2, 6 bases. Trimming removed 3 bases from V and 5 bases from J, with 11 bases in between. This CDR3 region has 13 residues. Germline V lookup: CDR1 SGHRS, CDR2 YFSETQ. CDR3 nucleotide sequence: TGCGCCAGCAGCTGGGACTCCGCGGAGACCCAGTACTTC. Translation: CASSWDSAETQYF.

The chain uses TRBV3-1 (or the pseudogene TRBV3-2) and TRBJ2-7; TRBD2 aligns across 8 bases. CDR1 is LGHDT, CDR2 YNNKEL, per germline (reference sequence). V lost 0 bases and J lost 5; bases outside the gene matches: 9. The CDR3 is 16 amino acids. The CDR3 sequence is CASSQDTGGRWHEQYF. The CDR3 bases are TGTGCCAGCAGCCAAGATACTGGCGGGAGGTGGCACGAGCAGTACTTC.

In nucleotides, the CDR3 is TGCAGCGGATGGACATGGACCGGTGAGCAGTACTTC. Its translation: CSGWTWTGEQYF. The chain joins TRBV29-1 to TRBJ2-7, with a weak D call TRBD1 (5 bases). CDR1 SQVTM and CDR2 ANQGSEA come from the germline V gene. This CDR3 spans 12 amino acids. Trimming removed 7 bases from V and 7 bases from J, with 17 bases in between.

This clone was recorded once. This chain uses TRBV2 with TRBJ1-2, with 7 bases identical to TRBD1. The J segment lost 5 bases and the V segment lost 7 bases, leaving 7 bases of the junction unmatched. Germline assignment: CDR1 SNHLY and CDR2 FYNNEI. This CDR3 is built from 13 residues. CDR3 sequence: CASNGQDWYGYTF. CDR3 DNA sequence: TGTGCCAGCAACGGACAGGACTGGTATGGCTACACCTTC. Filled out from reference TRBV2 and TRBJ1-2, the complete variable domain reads EPEVTQTPSHQVTQMGQEVILRCVPISNHLYFYWYRQILGQKVEFLVSFYNNEISEKSEIFDDQFSVERPDGSNFTLKIRSTKLEDSAMYFCASNGQDWYGYTFGSGTRLTVV.

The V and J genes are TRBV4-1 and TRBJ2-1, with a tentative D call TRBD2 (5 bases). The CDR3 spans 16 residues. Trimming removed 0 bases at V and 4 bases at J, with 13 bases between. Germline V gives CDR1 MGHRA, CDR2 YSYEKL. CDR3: CASSQDTSWVYNEQFF. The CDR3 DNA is TGCGCCAGCAGCCAAGATACTAGTTGGGTATACAATGAGCAGTTCTTC.

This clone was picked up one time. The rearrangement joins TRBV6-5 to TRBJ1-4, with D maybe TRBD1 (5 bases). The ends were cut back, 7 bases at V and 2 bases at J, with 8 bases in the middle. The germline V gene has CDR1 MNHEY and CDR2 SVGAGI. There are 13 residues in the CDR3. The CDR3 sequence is CASMRGTNEKLFF. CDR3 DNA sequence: TGTGCCAGCATGCGGGGCACTAATGAAAAACTGTTTTTT.

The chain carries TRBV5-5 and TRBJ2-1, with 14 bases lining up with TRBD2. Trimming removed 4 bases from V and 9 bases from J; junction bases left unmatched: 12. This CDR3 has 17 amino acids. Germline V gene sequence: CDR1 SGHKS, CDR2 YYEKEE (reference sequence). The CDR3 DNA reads TGTGCCAGCAGCCCGGGAGGGACTAGCGGGAGTTTTGGTGAGCAGTTCTTC. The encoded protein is CASSPGGTSGSFGEQFF.

CDR3 nucleotides: TGTGCCAGCAGCAGACGGACAGGGGGGATCTCTGGGGCCAACGTCCTGACTTTC. It codes for CASSRRTGGISGANVLTF. The chain recombines TRBV9 with TRBJ2-6, with 10 bases fitting TRBD1. Germline-derived CDR1 and CDR2 are SGDLS and YYNGEE. V was clipped by 4 bases and J by 0 bases; unmatched bases: 7. The CDR3 loop spans 18 amino acids.

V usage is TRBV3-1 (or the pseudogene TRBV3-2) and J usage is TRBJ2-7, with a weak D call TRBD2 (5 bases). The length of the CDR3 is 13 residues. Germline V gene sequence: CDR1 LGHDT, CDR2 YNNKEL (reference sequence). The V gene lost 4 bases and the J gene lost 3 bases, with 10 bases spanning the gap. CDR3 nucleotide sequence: TGTGCCAGCAGCCTTACGGGAAACTACGAGCAGTACTTC. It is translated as CASSLTGNYEQYF.

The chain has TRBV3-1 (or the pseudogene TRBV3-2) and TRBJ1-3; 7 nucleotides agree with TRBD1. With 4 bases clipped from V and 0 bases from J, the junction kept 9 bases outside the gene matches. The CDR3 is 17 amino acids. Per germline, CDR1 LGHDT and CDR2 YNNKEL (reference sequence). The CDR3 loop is CASSPTGVPSSGNTIYF. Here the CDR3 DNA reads TGTGCCAGCAGCCCCACAGGGGTCCCATCCTCTGGAAACACCATATATTTT.

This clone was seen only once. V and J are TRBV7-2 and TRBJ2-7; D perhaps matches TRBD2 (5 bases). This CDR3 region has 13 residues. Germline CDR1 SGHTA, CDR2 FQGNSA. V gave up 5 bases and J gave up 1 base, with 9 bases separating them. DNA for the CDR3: TGTGCCAGCAGCCGCGGGCTTTCCTACGAGCAGTACTTC. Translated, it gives CASSRGLSYEQYF.

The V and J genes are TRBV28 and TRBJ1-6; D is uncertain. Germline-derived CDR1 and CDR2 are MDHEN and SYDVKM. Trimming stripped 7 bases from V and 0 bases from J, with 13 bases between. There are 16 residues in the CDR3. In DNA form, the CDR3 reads TGTGCCAGCACATGGGGAGGGAGCTCCTATAATTCACCCCTCCACTTT. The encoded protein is CASTWGGSSYNSPLHF.

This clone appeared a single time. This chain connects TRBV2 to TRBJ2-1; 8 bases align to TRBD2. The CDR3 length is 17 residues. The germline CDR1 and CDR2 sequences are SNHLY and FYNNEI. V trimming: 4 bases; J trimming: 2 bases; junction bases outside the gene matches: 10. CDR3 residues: CASSAFRGGIAYNEQFF. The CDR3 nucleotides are TGTGCCAGCAGTGCCTTTCGGGGGGGAATCGCCTACAATGAGCAGTTCTTC.